The 8 T cell receptor beta chains below come from one sample, sequenced in a study of blood T cell repertoires in COVID-19. Sequenced by immunoSEQ multiplex PCR; TCRdb stores in-frame clones only, minus some. Altogether around 200,000 clones are present, around 85% being singletons, with the ten largest covering around 9.8%. The sequenced sample was peripheral blood. All receptors derive from a woman at least 80 years old with acute or convalescent COVID-19.

The V gene is TRBV9, the J gene TRBJ1-6; TRBD1 matches at 8 bases. The CDR3 is made up of 17 amino acids. After removal of 2 bases from V and 6 bases from J, the junction contained 10 bases not matched to a gene. Germline lookup yields CDR1 SGDLS and CDR2 YYNGEE. DNA for the CDR3: TGTGCCAGCAGCGTCTCCCATACAGGGGGGGTTAATTCACCCCTCCACTTT. Protein: CASSVSHTGGVNSPLHF.

This clone was found once. The rearrangement links TRBV5-1 to TRBJ2-3; the D gene is possibly TRBD1 (5 bases). Trimming cost V 3 bases and J 5 bases, with 13 bases left between them. This CDR3 is built from 14 residues. CDR1 is SGHRS and CDR2 is YFSETQ in the germline V gene. CDR3 sequence (DNA): TGCGCCAGCAGCTCGCTAGGGGCTGAAGATACGCAGTATTTT. Its translation is CASSSLGAEDTQYF.

The DNA of the CDR3 is TGTGCCTGGAGTTCCCCTCGGGCGCACAGGGGATTCTATGGCTACACCTTC. Its protein product is CAWSSPRAHRGFYGYTF. The genes are TRBV30 and TRBJ1-2; 7 bases map to TRBD1. Trimming took 2 bases from V and 4 from J; bases not matched to a gene: 16. CDR1 is GTSNPN, CDR2 SVGIG, per germline (reference sequence). This CDR3 contains 17 residues.

This clone has only a few counts. The chain links TRBV21-1 to TRBJ2-7; the D segment call TRBD2 is taken from the table without a DNA check. TRBV21-1 is a pseudogene locus. The CDR3 is made up of 15 amino acids. The CDR3 sequence: CASSRPAGVWAEQYF. In DNA form, the CDR3 reads TGTGCCAGCAGCAGACCAGCGGGAGTATGGGCCGAGCAGTACTTC.

The chain employs TRBV5-4 and TRBJ2-3, with 7 bases fitting TRBD2. This CDR3 is built from 18 residues. Per germline, CDR1 SGHNT and CDR2 YYREEE (reference sequence). V lost 4 bases and J lost 2; bases outside the gene matches: 16. The CDR3 nucleotides are TGTGCCAGCAGCCCCCGGGCTAGCGGAAGGGAGGACACAGATACGCAGTATTTT. Residues: CASSPRASGREDTDTQYF.

This clone was recorded a few times. The V and J genes are TRBV19 and TRBJ1-2, with 7 bases fitting TRBD1. CDR3 length: 15 residues. J lost 5 bases, V lost 7 bases, and 13 bases had no gene match. CDR1 and CDR2 (germline): LNHDA, SQIVND (reference sequence). CDR3 region: CASKPEGQVRYGYTF. DNA for the CDR3: TGTGCCAGTAAACCAGAAGGACAGGTGCGGTATGGCTACACCTTC.

V gene TRBV7-9 combines with J gene TRBJ1-2; perhaps TRBD1 as D (5 bases). CDR1 and CDR2 (germline): SEHNR, FQNEAQ (reference sequence). The CDR3 runs 19 residues. V shed 3 bases and J shed 8 bases, with 31 bases lying between them. The CDR3 coding sequence is TGTGCCAGCAGCTTCAACCATAAGGAGTTGCGGGGCGAACTGGGGGGCTACACCTTC. Translation gives CASSFNHKELRGELGGYTF. Together with reference TRBV7-9 and TRBJ1-2, the CDR3 gives the full variable domain: DTGVSQNPRHKITKRGQNVTFRCDPISEHNRLYWYRQTLGQGPEFLTYFQNEAQLEKSRLLSDRFSAERPKGSFSTLEIQRTEQGDSAMYLCASSFNHKELRGELGGYTFGSGTRLTVV.

The CDR3 DNA is TGCGCCAGCAGCCCCATCCCAGGGCCCCAGCCCCAGCATTTT. Its protein product is CASSPIPGPQPQHF. The chain recombines TRBV4-1 with TRBJ1-5; possible D gene TRBD1, 5 bases. Germline loops: CDR1 MGHRA, CDR2 YSYEKL. The CDR3 spans 14 residues. V lost 4 bases and J 7 bases, leaving 14 bases between the germline ends.